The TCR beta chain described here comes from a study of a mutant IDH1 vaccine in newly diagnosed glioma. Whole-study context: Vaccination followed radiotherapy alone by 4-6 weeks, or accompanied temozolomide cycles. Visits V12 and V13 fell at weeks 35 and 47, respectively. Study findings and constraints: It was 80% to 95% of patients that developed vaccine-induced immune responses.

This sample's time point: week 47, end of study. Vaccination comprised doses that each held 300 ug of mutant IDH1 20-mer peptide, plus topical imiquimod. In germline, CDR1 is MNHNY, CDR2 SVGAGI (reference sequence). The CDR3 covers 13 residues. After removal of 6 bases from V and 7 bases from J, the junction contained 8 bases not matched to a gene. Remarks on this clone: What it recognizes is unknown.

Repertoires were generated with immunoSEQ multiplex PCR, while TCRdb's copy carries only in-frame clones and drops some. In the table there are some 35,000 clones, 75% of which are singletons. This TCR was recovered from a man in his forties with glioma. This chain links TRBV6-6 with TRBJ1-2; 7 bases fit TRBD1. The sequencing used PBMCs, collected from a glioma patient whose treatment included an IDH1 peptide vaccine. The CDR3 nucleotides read TGTGCCAGCAGCCGGACCGGGACAGCTGGCTACACCTTC. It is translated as CASSRTGTAGYTF.